Each of the 5 T cell receptor beta chains below was sequenced from the same sample in a study of blood T cell repertoires in COVID-19. Clones were sequenced by immunoSEQ multiplex PCR, and TCRdb holds only the in-frame ones, with some missing. Of almost 250,000 clones in the sample, about nine tenths were seen once. Sequenced input: peripheral blood. These receptors were obtained from a woman aged 55 to 70 who had recovered from COVID-19.

This chain joins TRBV4-1 and TRBJ2-3; 10 bases map to TRBD1. Germline CDR1 and CDR2: MGHRA and YSYEKL. V lost 4 bases and J lost 3; bases outside the gene matches: 1. The CDR3 has 14 amino acids. The CDR3 loop reads CASSRGQGTDTQYF. The CDR3 nucleotides read TGCGCCAGCAGCCGGGGACAGGGGACAGATACGCAGTATTTT.

This chain uses TRBV4-3 with TRBJ1-4; D ambiguous. The CDR3 is 15 amino acids. The germline CDR1 and CDR2 sequences are LGHNA and YSLEER. V lost 0 bases, J lost 0 bases, and 5 bases lay in between. Written as DNA, the CDR3 is TGCGCCAGCAGCCAAGAGGGAGCAACTAATGAAAAACTGTTTTTT. Protein product: CASSQEGATNEKLFF.

The CDR3 DNA follows: TGTGCCAGCAGTTTTATCGGGGTCGAAGAGACCCAGTACTTC. The encoded protein is CASSFIGVEETQYF. The chain is built from TRBV27 and TRBJ2-5; D perhaps matches TRBD2 (5 bases). This CDR3 is 14 amino acids long. The V end lost 3 bases, the J end lost 3 bases, and 11 bases lay between the germline ends. From germline, CDR1 is MNHEY and CDR2 SMNVEV (reference sequence).

The V call is TRBV15, the J call TRBJ2-3; D uncertain. The CDR3 length is 16 residues. V shed 1 base and J shed 2 bases, with 13 bases lying between them. Germline CDR1 and CDR2: LNHNV and YYDKDF (reference sequence). The CDR3 bases are TGTGCCACCAGCAGAGCCTATGCGTATCTCACAGATACGCAGTATTTT. This gives the protein CATSRAYAYLTDTQYF.

The gene calls are TRBV3-1 (or the pseudogene TRBV3-2) and TRBJ2-5; weak D call: TRBD1 (5 bases). Germline V gene lookup returns CDR1 LGHDT and CDR2 YNNKEL (reference sequence). V was cut by 1 base and J by 5 bases, with 11 bases left in between. This CDR3 comprises 14 residues. CDR3 amino acids: CASSQALGPETQYF. DNA of the CDR3: TGTGCCAGCAGCCAAGCTTTGGGGCCTGAGACCCAGTACTTC.